This T cell receptor beta chain was found in a study of human T cells and chemical hapten exposure. CDR1 is SGHRS and CDR2 is YFSETQ in the germline V gene. Trimming pared 0 bases from V and 6 bases from J, leaving 15 bases between. CDR3 length: 15 amino acids. TCRdb reprocessed the RACE reads via MiXCR and lists one record per CDR3 protein. Altogether around 300,000 distinct CDR3 sequences are present, approximately 5% being singletons, with the ten largest covering roughly 8.2%. This clonotype was seen a handful of times. The time point: pre-sensitization, week 0. Documented treatment: therapeutic diphenylcyclopropenone sensitization with weekly scalp DPC.

Sequencing was performed on whole blood, taken in connection with sensitization to the hapten diphenylcyclopropenone (DPC). The sequence was obtained from a woman aged 18-30 years with alopecia areata. Some clones in this sample may be carry-over from other donors' samples. The gene calls are TRBV5-1 and TRBJ1-2; TRBD1 is a possible D gene (5 bases). In DNA, the CDR3 is TGCGCCAGCAGCTTGGGTGGCAGGGCGGGGAATGGCTACACCTTC. This encodes CASSLGGRAGNGYTF.